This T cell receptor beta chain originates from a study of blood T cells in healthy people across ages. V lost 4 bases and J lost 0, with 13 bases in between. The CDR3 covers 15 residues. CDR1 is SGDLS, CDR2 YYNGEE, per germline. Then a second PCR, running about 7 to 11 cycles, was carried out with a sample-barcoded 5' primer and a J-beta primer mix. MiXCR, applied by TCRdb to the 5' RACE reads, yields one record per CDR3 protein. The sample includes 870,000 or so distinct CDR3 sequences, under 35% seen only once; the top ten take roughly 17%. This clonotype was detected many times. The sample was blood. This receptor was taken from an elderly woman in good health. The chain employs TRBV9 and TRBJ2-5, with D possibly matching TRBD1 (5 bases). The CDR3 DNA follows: TGTGCCAGCAGCTTCAGAGGACAAAACCAAGAGACCCAGTACTTC. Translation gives CASSFRGQNQETQYF. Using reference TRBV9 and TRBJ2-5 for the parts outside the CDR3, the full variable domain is DSGVTQTPKHLITATGQRVTLRCSPRSGDLSVYWYQQSLDQGLQFLIQYYNGEERAKGNILERFSAQQFPDLHSELNLSSLELGDSALYFCASSFRGQNQETQYFGPGTRLLVL.